These 21 T cell receptor beta chains were all obtained from the same sample, sequenced in a study of T cell repertoires in cytomegalovirus infection. A single record per CDR3 protein comes from TCRdb applying MiXCR to the reads. The top ten hold roughly a fifth of the sample, which has some 270,000 distinct CDR3 sequences, less than 25% seen once. These receptors' targets are unknown. The specimen was cultured PBMCs, collected from culture after CMV antigen stimulation. The source of these receptors is a human donor in good health (CMV status not recorded). Some clones in this sample may be carry-over from other donors' samples.

The sample holds a few counts of this clonotype. The V call is TRBV2, the J call TRBJ1-6; perhaps TRBD1 as D (5 bases). The V end lost 9 bases, the J end lost 8 bases, and 17 bases lay between the germline ends. CDR1 is SNHLY, CDR2 FYNNEI, per germline. The CDR3 sequence is 14 residues long. The CDR3 DNA reads TGTGCCAGGAAACAGGTCCCAGATGATTCACCCCTCCACTTT. Amino acids: CARKQVPDDSPLHF.

This clonotype has more than one count but fewer than ten. The chain couples TRBV27 to TRBJ2-3; D possibly corresponds to TRBD2 (7 bases). Germline V gene sequence: CDR1 MNHEY, CDR2 SMNVEV (reference sequence). The CDR3 is 15 amino acids. V was cut by 5 bases and J by 4 bases, with 16 bases left in between. In DNA form, the CDR3 reads TGTGCCAGCAGTCAAAAGACGGGGGGCGCAGATACGCAGTATTTT. Its protein product is CASSQKTGGADTQYF.

The V and J genes are TRBV4-2 and TRBJ2-6; no clear D gene. Germline CDR1 and CDR2: LGHNA and YNFKEQ. V gave up 3 bases and J gave up 0 bases, with 9 bases separating them. The CDR3 contains 16 residues. The CDR3 nucleotides are TGTGCCAGCAGCCAGAAACGAGACTCTGGGGCCAACGTCCTGACTTTC. Protein sequence: CASSQKRDSGANVLTF.

This clonotype was seen many times. The chain uses TRBV6-1 and TRBJ2-7; 7 positions agree with TRBD1. J was trimmed by 0 bases and V by 7 bases; bases with no gene match: 3. This CDR3 has 13 residues. Germline assignment: CDR1 MNHNS and CDR2 SASEGT. The CDR3 DNA is TGTGCCAGCACCCGGGACAGCTCCTACGAGCAGTACTTC. It translates to CASTRDSSYEQYF.

The sample holds a few counts of this clonotype. The rearrangement links TRBV12-3 or TRBV12-4 to TRBJ2-7, with 9 bases lining up with TRBD1. Losses at the gene ends were 6 bases for V and 6 bases for J; bases not matched to a gene: 9. This CDR3 has 14 residues. CDR3 nucleotides: TGTGCCAGCAGGGGGGGACAGGGCTCCCGCGAGCAGTACTTC. Translated: CASRGGQGSREQYF.

This chain uses TRBV27 with TRBJ2-5; the D gene is possibly TRBD2 (5 bases). Per the germline V gene, CDR1 is MNHEY and CDR2 is SMNVEV (reference sequence). V was trimmed by 4 bases and J by 4 bases, leaving 19 bases between them. The CDR3 length is 16 residues. CDR3 coding DNA: TGTGCCAGCAGTTCCGAGGGCACTTCGTATCCAGAGACCCAGTACTTC. This sequence encodes CASSSEGTSYPETQYF.

This sequence joins TRBV4-1 and TRBJ2-1; 7 nucleotides agree with TRBD2. Trimming cost V 3 bases and J 7 bases; bases outside gene matches: 15. The CDR3 is made up of 17 amino acids. Per the germline V gene, CDR1 is MGHRA and CDR2 is YSYEKL. The CDR3 is CASSHPVLSGTKNEQFF. CDR3 in DNA: TGCGCCAGCAGCCACCCCGTGTTGAGCGGGACTAAGAATGAGCAGTTCTTC.

V gene TRBV28 combines with J gene TRBJ2-1; TRBD2 matches 9 bases. The ends lost 3 bases at V and 0 bases at J; junction bases unmatched: 9. Looked up from germline, CDR1 is MDHEN and CDR2 is SYDVKM. The CDR3 contains 18 residues. The chain's CDR3 is CASSFTSGSRSSYNEQFF. The DNA for the CDR3 is TGTGCCAGCAGTTTTACTAGCGGGTCGAGGAGCTCCTACAATGAGCAGTTCTTC.

This chain joins TRBV11-2 and TRBJ2-3, with 7 positions matching TRBD2. V was pared by 3 bases and J by 3 bases, with 3 bases of the junction left unmatched. The V gene's germline CDR1 is SGHAT and CDR2 FQNNGV. There are 14 residues in the CDR3. The CDR3 coding sequence is TGTGCCAGCAGCTTTAGACTAGCAACAGATACGCAGTATTTT. Its translation: CASSFRLATDTQYF.

The chain employs TRBV9 and TRBJ2-1, with D unclear. Trimming cost V 0 bases and J 8 bases, with 6 bases left between them. The CDR3 covers 12 residues. Germline V gene data show CDR1 as SGDLS and CDR2 as YYNGEE. CDR3 residues: CASSVGWDEQFF. The CDR3 region has the DNA TGTGCCAGCAGCGTAGGGTGGGATGAGCAGTTCTTC.

This clonotype was observed many times. The chain combines TRBV7-2 with TRBJ1-5; 7 nucleotides align to TRBD1. V dropped 5 bases and J dropped 9; count of bases not matched to a gene: 10. Germline values: CDR1 SGHTA, CDR2 FQGNSA. CDR3 length: 14 residues. The CDR3 spells CASSPGQRLRPQHF. The CDR3 nucleotides are TGTGCCAGCAGCCCGGGACAGCGCTTACGGCCCCAGCATTTT.

The chain uses TRBV5-6 and TRBJ1-1, with TRBD1 as a possible D gene (5 bases). Germline V CDR1 and CDR2: SGHDT, YYEEEE. The CDR3 consists of 14 residues. Deletions cut 2 bases from V and 6 bases from J, with 14 bases between. This CDR3 is CASSLEGRVAEAFF. The CDR3 bases are TGTGCCAGCAGCTTAGAGGGGAGGGTCGCTGAAGCTTTCTTT.

The chain has TRBV11-2 and TRBJ1-2; TRBD1 agrees at 9 bases. Per the germline V gene, CDR1 is SGHAT and CDR2 is FQNNGV. This CDR3 contains 15 residues. J lost 7 bases, V lost 6 bases, and 12 bases had no gene match. The CDR3 here is CASSYGGQGVRGYTF. Written as DNA, the CDR3 is TGTGCCAGCAGTTACGGGGGACAGGGCGTGCGTGGCTACACCTTC.

The chain employs TRBV25-1 and TRBJ1-2; D uncertain. Trimming removed 6 bases at V and 4 bases at J, with 9 bases between. The CDR3 is 12 residues long. Germline V gives CDR1 MGHDK, CDR2 SYGVNS. The CDR3 spells CASRKSGYGYTF. The CDR3 DNA is TGTGCCAGCAGGAAATCTGGCTATGGCTACACCTTC.

The chain employs TRBV6-6 and TRBJ2-3; possibly TRBD1 for D (6 bases). The CDR3 extends over 17 amino acids. The germline V gene encodes CDR1 MNHNY and CDR2 SVGAGI (reference sequence). V dropped 6 bases and J dropped 1 base, with 20 bases sitting between them. CDR3 in amino acids: CASSDNQGQDGTDTQYF. CDR3 DNA sequence: TGTGCCAGCAGCGACAACCAGGGGCAGGACGGCACAGATACGCAGTATTTT.

This clonotype appeared a few times. The chain carries TRBV7-9 and TRBJ2-3, with 8 bases lining up with TRBD2. The CDR3 has 18 amino acids. The V gene's germline CDR1 is SEHNR and CDR2 FQNEAQ (reference sequence). The V and J ends lost 5 bases and 1 base, in that order; junction bases with no gene match: 14. The CDR3 coding sequence is TGTGCCAGCAGCGCGCTCCCCCGGGGGGGGAGGGGCACAGATACGCAGTATTTT. It codes for CASSALPRGGRGTDTQYF.

V gene TRBV30 combines with J gene TRBJ1-1, with TRBD1 matching 7 bases. From germline, CDR1 is GTSNPN and CDR2 SVGIG (reference sequence). The CDR3 covers 14 residues. After removal of 3 bases from V and 1 base from J, the junction contained 5 bases not matched to a gene. The CDR3 DNA reads TGTGCCTGGAGGAGAGACAGGGCGAACACTGAAGCTTTCTTT. Its protein is CAWRRDRANTEAFF.

V and J are TRBV20-1 and TRBJ1-1; TRBD1 might be the D (5 bases). Germline V gene lookup returns CDR1 DFQATT and CDR2 SNEGSKA (reference sequence). This CDR3 has 14 amino acids. Trimming took off 6 bases at V and 3 bases at J, with 17 bases between the two ends. The DNA for the CDR3 is TGCAGTGCCCCTAGCCCAGGGAAGGACACTGAAGCTTTCTTT. Encoded protein: CSAPSPGKDTEAFF.

The chain is built from TRBV2 and TRBJ2-3; 11 positions match TRBD2. From germline, CDR1 is SNHLY and CDR2 FYNNEI. After removal of 4 bases from V and 3 bases from J, the junction contained 0 bases not matched to a gene. There are 14 residues in the CDR3. CDR3 amino acids: CASSASGRTDTQYF. The CDR3 nucleotides are TGTGCCAGCAGTGCTAGCGGGAGGACAGATACGCAGTATTTT.

CDR3 nucleotides: TGTGCCAGCAGTTTATCCCCCGGCGGGACACGATACGTC. It is translated as CASSLSPGGTRYV. The chain uses TRBV7-2 and TRBJ2-7, with D perhaps assigned TRBD1 or TRBD2 (6 bases each). The CDR3 spans 13 residues. V shed 6 bases and J shed 13 bases, with 22 bases lying between them. Looked up from germline, CDR1 is SGHTA and CDR2 is FQGNSA.

This clonotype was seen a handful of times. The chain carries TRBV20-1 and TRBJ2-3; 7 bases are shared with TRBD2. Germline assignment: CDR1 DFQATT and CDR2 SNEGSKA (reference sequence). With V trimmed by 0 bases and J by 3 bases, 6 bases remained unmatched. CDR3 size: 15 residues. In DNA, the CDR3 is TGCAGTGCTAGAGATCAGGCGGGAGTAACAGATACGCAGTATTTT. It yields the protein CSARDQAGVTDTQYF.